The clone carrying this T cell receptor beta chain has a count of ten or more. No antigen is known for it. The CDR3 totals 13 residues. Germline loops: CDR1 SGHDT, CDR2 YYEEEE. Trimming took off 0 bases at V and 5 bases at J, with 6 bases between the two ends. This sample was included in a study of T cells in Graves' hyperthyroidism and ophthalmopathy. Overall study: At the time of initial diagnosis and before any treatment, peripheral blood was collected. Study outcomes and limitations: A 13 V-J model separated ophthalmopathy from stable hyperthyroidism. Most clonotypes expanded in the thyroid (above 0.001) were also present in blood.

Uncontrolled infections, other autoimmune diseases, pregnancy or lactation led to exclusion of patients. Amplification yielded TCR beta CDR3 regions, with RNA transcripts as the source. The TCR CDR3 was amplified in a first-round RT-PCR using the HTBI primer set. TCRdb ran MiXCR on the multiplex PCR reads and lists one entry per CDR3 protein. The sample contains some 200,000 distinct CDR3 sequences, about 17% of which appear only once. The receptor was isolated from a woman aged 50 to 65 with Graves' hyperthyroidism. This chain connects TRBV5-6 to TRBJ1-5; no clear D. Material for sequencing was blood. The CDR3 sequence: CASSLVADQPQHF. The CDR3 DNA follows: TGTGCCAGCAGCTTGGTGGCGGATCAGCCCCAGCATTTT.